The 18 T cell receptor beta chains presented below share a single source sample, sequenced in a study of T-cell reconstitution after alpha-beta-depleted transplantation in children. Unique molecular identifiers were incorporated into the prepared TCRbeta library. TCRdb re-called the PCR reads with MiXCR, one entry per CDR3 protein. This sample carries some 550,000 distinct CDR3 sequences, roughly 18% of them seen once, and the ten largest clones take 3% to 4%. The sample in question was PBMCs from the stem cell graft donor, obtained from the stem cell graft. The source of these receptors is a human donor who donated a stem cell graft to a child with acute lymphoblastic leukemia.

This clonotype was counted a few times. The chain couples TRBV9 to TRBJ2-1; D is unresolved. This CDR3 is built from 12 residues. The V and J ends lost 4 bases and 6 bases respectively, with 8 bases between them. Germline lookup yields CDR1 SGDLS and CDR2 YYNGEE. The CDR3, as DNA: TGTGCCAGCAGCCAACTCCCCAATGAGCAGTTCTTC. Its translation: CASSQLPNEQFF.

The chain joins TRBV3-1 to TRBJ2-5; D unclear. The CDR3 runs to 12 residues. Trimming removed 2 bases from V and 1 base from J, with 2 bases in between. In germline, CDR1 is LGHDT, CDR2 YNNKEL (reference sequence). The CDR3 DNA is TGTGCCAGCAGCCAATTCCAAGAGACCCAGTACTTC. Residues: CASSQFQETQYF.

This clonotype has a handful of counts. The rearrangement links TRBV7-8 to TRBJ1-4; D remains unclear. CDR3 length equals 11 residues. V shed 3 bases and J shed 9 bases, with 5 bases lying between them. Germline-derived CDR1 and CDR2 are SGHVS and FQNEAQ. CDR3 protein: CASSFGQKLFF. CDR3 DNA sequence: TGTGCCAGCAGCTTCGGCCAAAAACTGTTTTTT. The full variable domain, with the rest looked up from reference TRBV7-8 and TRBJ1-4, is GAGVSQSPRYKVAKRGQDVALRCDPISGHVSLFWYQQALGQGPEFLTYFQNEAQLDKSGLPSDRFFAERPEGSVSTLKIQRTQQEDSAVYLCASSFGQKLFFGSGTQLSVL.

This clonotype turned up a few times. The chain has TRBV4-1 and TRBJ2-7; D call uncertain. This CDR3 region has 13 residues. CDR1 MGHRA and CDR2 YSYEKL come from the germline V gene. Trimming shortened V by 0 bases and J by 1 base, and 4 bases separated the two germline ends. The CDR3 bases are TGCGCCAGCAGCCAAGAGACGTCCTACGAGCAGTACTTC. This encodes CASSQETSYEQYF.

This clonotype was detected only a few times. J is TRBJ2-7 and V is TRBV27, with TRBD2 matching over 8 bases. The V gene end was trimmed by 6 bases and the J gene end by 1 base; junction bases not matched to a gene: 8. Germline lookup yields CDR1 MNHEY and CDR2 SMNVEV (reference sequence). The CDR3 extends over 15 amino acids. The CDR3 DNA reads as TGTGCCAGCAGCTACGCAGCGGGAGAGTCCTACGAGCAGTACTTC. It codes for CASSYAAGESYEQYF.

The chain recombines TRBV20-1 with TRBJ2-3; 8 positions agree with TRBD1. The CDR3 length is 14 residues. Unmatched junction bases numbered 6, after V lost 1 base and J lost 6 bases. CDR1 is DFQATT and CDR2 is SNEGSKA in the germline V gene (reference sequence). DNA of the CDR3: TGCAGTGCTAGAGCCGGACAGGGTGTGGATACGCAGTATTTT. As protein: CSARAGQGVDTQYF.

This clonotype appeared a few times. This sequence joins TRBV4-2 and TRBJ2-2; the D is unclear. CDR3 length: 14 amino acids. V dropped 4 bases and J dropped 1 base, with 7 bases sitting between them. Germline V gene lookup returns CDR1 LGHNA and CDR2 YNFKEQ. The CDR3 protein is CASSPDENTGELFF. The CDR3, as DNA: TGTGCCAGCAGCCCGGACGAGAACACCGGGGAGCTGTTTTTT.

This clonotype appeared a few times. The chain joins TRBV21-1 to TRBJ2-5; TRBD2 was called by the table and not checked on the DNA. TRBV21-1 is a pseudogene locus. This CDR3 has 15 amino acids. For the CDR3, the DNA is TGTGCCAGCAGCAAAGATACGGCAGGGAGGGAGACCCAGTACTTC. Protein product: CASSKDTAGRETQYF.

The chain joins TRBV12-3 or TRBV12-4 to TRBJ1-1, with 8 bases lining up with TRBD1. V lost 3 bases to trimming and J lost 10 bases; unmatched junction nucleotides: 4. CDR3 size: 12 residues. The CDR3 DNA reads TGTGCCAGCAGTTTCCAGGGGGCCGCAGCTTTCTTT. Translated: CASSFQGAAAFF.

There are a few counts of this clonotype. The chain has TRBV12-3 or TRBV12-4 and TRBJ1-2; D call uncertain. The CDR3 covers 11 residues. Trimming left V 0 bases short and J 8 bases short, with 4 bases between. This CDR3 is CASSLAPGYTF. CDR3 coding DNA: TGTGCCAGCAGTTTAGCCCCCGGCTACACCTTC.

This clonotype was seen a few times. The chain links TRBV10-1 to TRBJ2-7; 7 bases fit TRBD1. The J segment lost 4 bases and the V segment lost 0 bases, leaving 3 bases of the junction unmatched. CDR1 WNHNN and CDR2 SYGVQD come from the germline V gene (reference sequence). The CDR3 runs 14 residues. The CDR3 DNA follows: TGCGCCAGCAGTGAGTCCAGGGGGATTTACGAGCAGTACTTC. Protein product: CASSESRGIYEQYF.

The CDR3 nucleotides are TGTGCCAGTAGCCGTATGGGGCACGGACTAGCGGGAGTTGGGGACATTCAGTACTTC. It specifies CASSRMGHGLAGVGDIQYF. The chain recombines TRBV19 with TRBJ2-4; 13 bases line up with TRBD2. V lost 6 bases to trimming and J lost 8 bases; unmatched junction nucleotides: 19. CDR1 and CDR2 from the germline V gene are LNHDA and SQIVND (reference sequence). This CDR3 is 19 amino acids long.

This clonotype was recorded a few times. The gene calls are TRBV12-3 or TRBV12-4 and TRBJ1-2; D remains unclear. CDR3 size: 12 residues. V shed 0 bases and J shed 6 bases, with 5 bases lying between them. The CDR3 bases are TGTGCCAGCAGTTTAGCGGATAATGGCTACACCTTC. It codes for CASSLADNGYTF.

This clonotype was seen at least ten times. The chain joins TRBV5-1 to TRBJ2-2; D is undetermined. V lost 5 bases and J lost 4, with 9 bases in between. Germline CDR1 reads SGHRS; CDR2 reads YFSETQ. This CDR3 is built from 13 residues. The CDR3, as DNA: TGCGCCAGCAGTCCGCAGCTCACCGGGGAGCTGTTTTTT. Translated: CASSPQLTGELFF.

The rearrangement links TRBV7-9 to TRBJ2-2; a possible D gene is TRBD2 (6 bases). Germline V gives CDR1 SEHNR, CDR2 FQNEAQ (reference sequence). V lost 4 bases to trimming and J lost 5 bases, with 17 bases between them. This CDR3 region has 16 residues. The CDR3 loop reads CASSWGVGVATGELFF. CDR3 sequence (DNA): TGTGCCAGCAGCTGGGGGGTCGGCGTGGCGACCGGGGAGCTGTTTTTT. Together with reference TRBV7-9 and TRBJ2-2, the CDR3 gives the full variable domain: DTGVSQNPRHKITKRGQNVTFRCDPISEHNRLYWYRQTLGQGPEFLTYFQNEAQLEKSRLLSDRFSAERPKGSFSTLEIQRTEQGDSAMYLCASSWGVGVATGELFFGEGSRLTVL.

The chain has TRBV6-1 and TRBJ1-5, with D maybe TRBD1 (5 bases). Germline values: CDR1 MNHNS, CDR2 SASEGT. CDR3 length equals 14 residues. Trimming shortened V by 8 bases and J by 0 bases, and 11 bases separated the two germline ends. The CDR3 bases are TGTGCCAGCGAGACAGCCTTTAGCAATCAGCCCCAGCATTTT. It translates to CASETAFSNQPQHF.

This clonotype has only a few counts. The CDR3 bases are TGTGCTAGTGGTTCGTTTCTCGGGACGGCCTATGGCTACACCTTC. Translated: CASGSFLGTAYGYTF. J is TRBJ1-2 and V is TRBV12-5; the D gene is possibly TRBD1 (5 bases). Trimming took off 4 bases at V and 4 bases at J, with 16 bases between the two ends. The CDR3 consists of 15 residues. The V gene's germline CDR1 is LGHNT and CDR2 FRNRAP. Supplemented by reference TRBV12-5 and TRBJ1-2, the full variable domain reads DARVTQTPRHKVTEMGQEVTMRCQPILGHNTVFWYRQTMMQGLELLAYFRNRAPLDDSGMPKDRFSAEMPDATLATLKIQPSEPRDSAVYFCASGSFLGTAYGYTFGSGTRLTVV.

This clonotype was counted at least ten times. This chain uses TRBV12-3 or TRBV12-4 with TRBJ1-4; TRBD1 might be the D (5 bases). Trimming cost V 2 bases and J 3 bases, with 16 bases left between them. The CDR3 has 17 residues. The CDR3: CASSLTAAGLSNEKLFF. CDR3 nucleotide sequence: TGTGCCAGCAGTTTAACGGCGGCAGGGCTGTCTAATGAAAAACTGTTTTTT.